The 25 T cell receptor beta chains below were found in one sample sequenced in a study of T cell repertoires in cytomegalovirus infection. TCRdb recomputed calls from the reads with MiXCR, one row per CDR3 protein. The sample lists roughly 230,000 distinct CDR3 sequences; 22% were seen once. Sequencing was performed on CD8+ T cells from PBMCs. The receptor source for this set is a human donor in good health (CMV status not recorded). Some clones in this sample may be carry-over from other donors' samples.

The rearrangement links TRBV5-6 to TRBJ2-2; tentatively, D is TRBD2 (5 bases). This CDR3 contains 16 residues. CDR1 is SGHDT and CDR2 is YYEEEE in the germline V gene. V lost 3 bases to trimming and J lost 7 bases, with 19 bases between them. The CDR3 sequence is CASSSTRRIGDGELFF. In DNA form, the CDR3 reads TGTGCCAGCAGCTCGACCAGGAGGATTGGGGACGGGGAGCTGTTTTTT. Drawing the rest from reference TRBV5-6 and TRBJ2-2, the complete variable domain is DAGVTQSPTHLIKTRGQQVTLRCSPKSGHDTVSWYQQALGQGPQFIFQYYEEEERQRGNFPDRFSGHQFPNYSSELNVNALLLGDSALYLCASSSTRRIGDGELFFGEGSRLTVL.

CDR3 sequence reads: CASSQEMGATQYF. CDR3 DNA sequence: TGCGCCAGCAGCCAAGAAATGGGTGCTACGCAGTATTTT. V gene TRBV4-1 combines with J gene TRBJ2-3; D not certain. Deletions cut 0 bases from V and 8 bases from J, with 9 bases between. The CDR3 has 13 residues. Germline loops: CDR1 MGHRA, CDR2 YSYEKL.

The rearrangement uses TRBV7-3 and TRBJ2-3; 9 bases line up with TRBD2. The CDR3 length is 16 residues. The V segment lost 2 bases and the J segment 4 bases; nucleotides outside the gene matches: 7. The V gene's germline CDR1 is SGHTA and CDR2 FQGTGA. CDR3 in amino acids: CASSLAGGGAADTQYF. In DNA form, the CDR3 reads TGTGCCAGCAGCTTAGCGGGCGGGGGGGCCGCAGATACGCAGTATTTT.

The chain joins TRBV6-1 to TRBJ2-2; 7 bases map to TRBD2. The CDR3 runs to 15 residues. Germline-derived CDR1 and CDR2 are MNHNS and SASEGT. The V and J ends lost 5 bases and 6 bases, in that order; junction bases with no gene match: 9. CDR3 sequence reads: CASSQRLASPGELFF. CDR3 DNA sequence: TGTGCCAGCAGTCAAAGACTAGCTTCGCCCGGGGAGCTGTTTTTT.

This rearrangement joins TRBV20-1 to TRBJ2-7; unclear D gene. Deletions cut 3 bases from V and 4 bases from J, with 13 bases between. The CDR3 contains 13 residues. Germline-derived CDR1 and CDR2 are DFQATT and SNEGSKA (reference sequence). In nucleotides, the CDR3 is TGCAGTGCTAGCCGAATGCTTTTTTACGAGCAGTACTTC. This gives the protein CSASRMLFYEQYF.

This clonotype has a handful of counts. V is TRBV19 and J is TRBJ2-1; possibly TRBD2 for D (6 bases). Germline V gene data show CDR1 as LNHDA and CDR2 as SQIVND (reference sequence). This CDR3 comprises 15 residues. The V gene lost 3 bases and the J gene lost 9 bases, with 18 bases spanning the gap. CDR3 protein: CASSILGGEDVEQFF. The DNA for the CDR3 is TGTGCCAGTAGTATTTTGGGCGGGGAGGATGTTGAGCAGTTCTTC.

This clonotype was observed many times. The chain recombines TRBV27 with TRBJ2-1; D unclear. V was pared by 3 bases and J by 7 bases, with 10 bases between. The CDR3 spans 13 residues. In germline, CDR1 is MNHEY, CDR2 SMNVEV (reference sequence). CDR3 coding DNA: TGTGCCAGCAGTTTGGGTAGCAGGAATGAGCAGTTCTTC. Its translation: CASSLGSRNEQFF.

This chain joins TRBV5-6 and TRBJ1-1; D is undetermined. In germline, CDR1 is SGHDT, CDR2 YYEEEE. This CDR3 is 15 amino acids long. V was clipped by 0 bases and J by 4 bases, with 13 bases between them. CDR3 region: CASSLGGVWVTEAFF. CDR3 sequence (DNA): TGTGCCAGCAGCTTGGGCGGGGTCTGGGTCACTGAAGCTTTCTTT.

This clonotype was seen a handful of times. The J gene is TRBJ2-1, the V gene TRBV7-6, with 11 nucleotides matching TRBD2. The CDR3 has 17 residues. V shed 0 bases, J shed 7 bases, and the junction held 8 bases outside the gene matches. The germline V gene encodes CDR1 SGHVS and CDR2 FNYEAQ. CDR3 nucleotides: TGTGCCAGCAGCTTAGCGCGGCTAGCGGGGGGTCGGAATGAGCAGTTCTTC. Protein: CASSLARLAGGRNEQFF.

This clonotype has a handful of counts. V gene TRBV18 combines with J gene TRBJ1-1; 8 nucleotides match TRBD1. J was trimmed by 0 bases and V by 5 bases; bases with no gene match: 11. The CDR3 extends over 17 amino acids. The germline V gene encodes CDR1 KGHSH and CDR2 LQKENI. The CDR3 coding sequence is TGTGCCAGCTCATCCCGGGACAGGCGAGTTATGAACACTGAAGCTTTCTTT. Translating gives CASSSRDRRVMNTEAFF.

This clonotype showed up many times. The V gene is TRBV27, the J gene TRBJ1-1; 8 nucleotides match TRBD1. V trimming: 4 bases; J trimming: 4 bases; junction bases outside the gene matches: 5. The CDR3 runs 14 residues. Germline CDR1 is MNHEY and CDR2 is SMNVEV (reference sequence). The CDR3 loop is CASSSTGGSTEAFF. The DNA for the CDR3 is TGTGCCAGCAGTTCAACAGGGGGTTCCACTGAAGCTTTCTTT.

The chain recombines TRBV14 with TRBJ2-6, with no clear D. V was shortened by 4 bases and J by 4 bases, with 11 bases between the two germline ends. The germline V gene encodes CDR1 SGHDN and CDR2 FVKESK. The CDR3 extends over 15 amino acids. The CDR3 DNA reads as TGTGCCAGCAGCCTACTTGATGGCGGGGCCAACGTCCTGACTTTC. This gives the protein CASSLLDGGANVLTF.

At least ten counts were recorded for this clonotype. The DNA of the CDR3 is TGTGCCAGCAGCTTTCTGTGGGATGAAAAACTGTTTTTT. It translates to CASSFLWDEKLFF. The chain is built from TRBV7-2 and TRBJ1-4; no reliable D call. Germline values: CDR1 SGHTA, CDR2 FQGNSA. The V gene lost 3 bases and the J gene lost 6 bases, with 8 bases spanning the gap. This CDR3 has 13 amino acids.

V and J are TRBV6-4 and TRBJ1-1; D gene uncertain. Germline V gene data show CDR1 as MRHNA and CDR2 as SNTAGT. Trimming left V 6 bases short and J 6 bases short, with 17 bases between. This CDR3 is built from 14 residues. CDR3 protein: CASRDGEGASEAFF. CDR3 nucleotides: TGTGCCAGCAGAGACGGAGAGGGAGCGTCTGAAGCTTTCTTT.

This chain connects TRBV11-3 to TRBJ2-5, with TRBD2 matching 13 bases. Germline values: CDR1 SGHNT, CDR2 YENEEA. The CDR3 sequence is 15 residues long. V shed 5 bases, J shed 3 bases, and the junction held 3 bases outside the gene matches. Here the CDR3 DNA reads TGTGCCAGCAGCCCCGGGACTAGCGGGGAAGAGACCCAGTACTTC. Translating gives CASSPGTSGEETQYF.

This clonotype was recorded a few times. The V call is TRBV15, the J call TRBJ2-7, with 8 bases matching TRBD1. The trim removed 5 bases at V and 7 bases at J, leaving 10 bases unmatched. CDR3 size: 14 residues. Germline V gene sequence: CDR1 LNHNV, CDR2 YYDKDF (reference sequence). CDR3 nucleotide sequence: TGTGCCACCAGCGATAAGGACAGGGCTGGGGAGCAGTACTTC. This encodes CATSDKDRAGEQYF.

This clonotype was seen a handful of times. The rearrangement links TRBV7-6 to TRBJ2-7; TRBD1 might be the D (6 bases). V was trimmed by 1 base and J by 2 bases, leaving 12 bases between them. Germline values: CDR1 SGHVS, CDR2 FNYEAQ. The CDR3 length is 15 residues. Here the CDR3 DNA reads TGTGCCAGCAGCTTAGACCCAGGGGATGCCTACGAGCAGTACTTC. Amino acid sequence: CASSLDPGDAYEQYF.

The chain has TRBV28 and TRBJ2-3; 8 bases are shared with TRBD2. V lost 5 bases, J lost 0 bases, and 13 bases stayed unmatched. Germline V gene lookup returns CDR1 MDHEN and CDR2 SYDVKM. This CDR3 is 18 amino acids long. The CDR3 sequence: CASSGLAGDLSSTDTQYF. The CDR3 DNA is TGTGCCAGCAGTGGACTAGCTGGGGATCTTTCTAGCACAGATACGCAGTATTTT.

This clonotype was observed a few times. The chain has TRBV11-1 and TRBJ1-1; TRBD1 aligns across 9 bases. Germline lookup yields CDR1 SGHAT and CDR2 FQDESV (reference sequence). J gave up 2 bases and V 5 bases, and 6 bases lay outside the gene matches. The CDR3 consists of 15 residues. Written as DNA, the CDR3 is TGTGCCAGCAGCCCAATGGGACAGGGCAACACTGAAGCTTTCTTT. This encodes CASSPMGQGNTEAFF.

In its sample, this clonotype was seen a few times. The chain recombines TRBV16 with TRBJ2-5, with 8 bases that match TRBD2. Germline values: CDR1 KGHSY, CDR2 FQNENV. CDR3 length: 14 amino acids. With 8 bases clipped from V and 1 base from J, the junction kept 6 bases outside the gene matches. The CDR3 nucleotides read TGTGCCAGCGGACCCGGACTAGCCCAAGAGACCCAGTACTTC. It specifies CASGPGLAQETQYF.

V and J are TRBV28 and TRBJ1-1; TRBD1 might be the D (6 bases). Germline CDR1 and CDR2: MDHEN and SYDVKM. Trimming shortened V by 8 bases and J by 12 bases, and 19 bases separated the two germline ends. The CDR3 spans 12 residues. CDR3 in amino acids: CASLRDTPETFF. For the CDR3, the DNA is TGTGCCAGCTTACGGGACACCCCTGAGACTTTCTTT.

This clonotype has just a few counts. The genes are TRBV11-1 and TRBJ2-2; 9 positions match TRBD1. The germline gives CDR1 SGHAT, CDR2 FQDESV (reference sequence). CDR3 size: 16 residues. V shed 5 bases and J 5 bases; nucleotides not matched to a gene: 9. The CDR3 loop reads CASSSNRGRETGELFF. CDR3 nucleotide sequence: TGTGCCAGCAGCAGCAACAGGGGGCGCGAGACCGGGGAGCTGTTTTTT.

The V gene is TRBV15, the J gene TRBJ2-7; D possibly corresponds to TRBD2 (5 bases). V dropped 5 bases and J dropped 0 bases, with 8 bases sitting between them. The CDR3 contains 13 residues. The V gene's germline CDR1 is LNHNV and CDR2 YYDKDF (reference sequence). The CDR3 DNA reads TGTGCCACCAGCTACGGGATCTCCTACGAGCAGTACTTC. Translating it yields CATSYGISYEQYF.

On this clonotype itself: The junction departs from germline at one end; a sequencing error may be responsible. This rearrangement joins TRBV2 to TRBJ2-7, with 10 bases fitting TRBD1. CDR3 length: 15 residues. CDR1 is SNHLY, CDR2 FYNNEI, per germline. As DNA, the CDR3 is TGTGCCAGCAGCGAAGACAGGGGGCGATCCTACGAGCAGTACTTC. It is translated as CASSEDRGRSYEQYF.

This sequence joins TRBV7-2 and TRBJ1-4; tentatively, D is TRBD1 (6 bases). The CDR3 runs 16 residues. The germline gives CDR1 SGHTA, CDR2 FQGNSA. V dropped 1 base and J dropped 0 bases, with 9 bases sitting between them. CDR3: CASSLGHRATNEKLFF. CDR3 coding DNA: TGTGCCAGCAGCTTAGGACACAGGGCAACTAATGAAAAACTGTTTTTT.